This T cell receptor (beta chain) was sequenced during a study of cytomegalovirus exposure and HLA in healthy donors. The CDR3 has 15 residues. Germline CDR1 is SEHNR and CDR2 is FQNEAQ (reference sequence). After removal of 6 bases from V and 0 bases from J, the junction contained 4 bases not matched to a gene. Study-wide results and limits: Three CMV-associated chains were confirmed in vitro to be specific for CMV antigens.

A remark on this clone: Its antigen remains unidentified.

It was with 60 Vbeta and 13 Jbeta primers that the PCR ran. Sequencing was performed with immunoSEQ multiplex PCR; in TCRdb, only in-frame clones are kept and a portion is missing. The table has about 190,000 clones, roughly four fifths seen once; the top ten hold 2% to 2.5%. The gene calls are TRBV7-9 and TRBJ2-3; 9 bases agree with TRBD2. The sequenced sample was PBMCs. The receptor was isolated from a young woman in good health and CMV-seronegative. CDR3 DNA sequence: TGTGCCAGCAGGGGTAGCGGGGGTAGCACAGATACGCAGTATTTT. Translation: CASRGSGGSTDTQYF.